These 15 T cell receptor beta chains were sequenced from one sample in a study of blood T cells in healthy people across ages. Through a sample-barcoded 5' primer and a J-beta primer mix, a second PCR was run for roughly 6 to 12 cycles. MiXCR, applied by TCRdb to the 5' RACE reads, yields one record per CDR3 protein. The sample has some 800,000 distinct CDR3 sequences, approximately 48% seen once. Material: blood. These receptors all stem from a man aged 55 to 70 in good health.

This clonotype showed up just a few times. This CDR3 is CSATRITDTQYF. The CDR3 DNA reads as TGCAGCGCTACCCGAATCACAGATACGCAGTATTTT. The J gene is TRBJ2-3, the V gene TRBV29-1; D is uncertain. V was shortened by 7 bases and J by 2 bases, with 10 bases between the two germline ends. Per the germline V gene, CDR1 is SQVTM and CDR2 is ANQGSEA. The CDR3 totals 12 residues.

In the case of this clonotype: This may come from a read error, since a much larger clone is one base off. CDR3: CASSGGVLAKETQYF. The DNA for the CDR3 is TGTGCCAGCAGCGGAGGAGTCCTAGCTAAAGAGACCCAGTACTTC. The genes are TRBV7-2 and TRBJ2-5, with a possible D match to TRBD2 (5 bases). Germline V CDR1 and CDR2: SGHTA, FQGNSA. The CDR3 covers 15 residues. Trimming took off 5 bases at V and 3 bases at J, with 16 bases between the two ends.

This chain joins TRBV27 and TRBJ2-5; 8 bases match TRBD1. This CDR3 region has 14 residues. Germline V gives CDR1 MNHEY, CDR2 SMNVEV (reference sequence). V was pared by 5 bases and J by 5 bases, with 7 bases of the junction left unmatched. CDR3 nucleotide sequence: TGTGCCAGCAGTACGCAGGGGGCGCGGGAGACCCAGTACTTC. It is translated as CASSTQGARETQYF.

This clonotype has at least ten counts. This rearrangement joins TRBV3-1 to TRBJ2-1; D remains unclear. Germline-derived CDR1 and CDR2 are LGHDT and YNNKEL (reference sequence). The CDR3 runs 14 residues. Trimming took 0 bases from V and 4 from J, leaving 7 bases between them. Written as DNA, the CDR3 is TGTGCCAGCAGCCAAGAACCGTTGTACAATGAGCAGTTCTTC. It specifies CASSQEPLYNEQFF.

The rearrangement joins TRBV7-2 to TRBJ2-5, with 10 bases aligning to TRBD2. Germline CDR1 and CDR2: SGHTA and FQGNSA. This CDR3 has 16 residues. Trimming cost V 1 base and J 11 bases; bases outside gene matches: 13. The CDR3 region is CASSLESSGGFRSQYF. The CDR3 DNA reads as TGTGCCAGCAGCTTAGAGAGTAGCGGGGGGTTTCGGTCTCAGTACTTC.

The CDR3 DNA sequence: TGTGCCAGCAGCCTGGGGACTAGCGGGGCGCGGGAGCAGTACTTC. It yields the protein CASSLGTSGAREQYF. The chain uses TRBV7-2 and TRBJ2-7; 13 positions match TRBD2. This CDR3 region has 15 residues. V trimming: 5 bases; J trimming: 7 bases; junction bases outside the gene matches: 8. Germline CDR1 SGHTA, CDR2 FQGNSA.

CDR3 in amino acids: CATSATGKTQYF. The CDR3 nucleotides read TGTGCCACCAGTGCGACAGGGAAGACCCAGTACTTC. V gene TRBV24-1 combines with J gene TRBJ2-5; 7 bases map to TRBD1. Germline CDR1 and CDR2: KGHDR and SFDVKD. The trim removed 5 bases at V and 6 bases at J, leaving 2 bases unmatched. The CDR3 is 12 residues long.

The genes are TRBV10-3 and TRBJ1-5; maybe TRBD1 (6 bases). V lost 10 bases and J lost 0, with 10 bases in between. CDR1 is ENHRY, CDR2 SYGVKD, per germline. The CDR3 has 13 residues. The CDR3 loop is CATGVYSNQPQHF. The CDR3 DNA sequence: TGTGCCACAGGGGTGTATAGCAATCAGCCCCAGCATTTT.

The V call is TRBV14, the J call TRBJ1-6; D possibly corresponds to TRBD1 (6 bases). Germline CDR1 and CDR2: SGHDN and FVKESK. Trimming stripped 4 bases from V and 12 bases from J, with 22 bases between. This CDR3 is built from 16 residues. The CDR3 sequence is CASSLGSSGGLVPLHF. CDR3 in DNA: TGTGCCAGCAGCCTGGGATCTTCCGGGGGCTTGGTACCCCTCCACTTT.

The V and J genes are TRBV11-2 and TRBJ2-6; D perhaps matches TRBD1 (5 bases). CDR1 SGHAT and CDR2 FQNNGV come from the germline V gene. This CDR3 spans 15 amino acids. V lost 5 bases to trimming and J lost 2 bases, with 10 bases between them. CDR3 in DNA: TGTGCCAGCAGCAATCGACAGCCTGGGGCCAACGTCCTGACTTTC. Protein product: CASSNRQPGANVLTF. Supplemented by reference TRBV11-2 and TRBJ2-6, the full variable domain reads EAGVAQSPRYKIIEKRQSVAFWCNPISGHATLYWYQQILGQGPKLLIQFQNNGVVDDSQLPKDRFSAERLKGVDSTLKIQPAKLEDSAVYLCASSNRQPGANVLTFGAGSRLTVL.

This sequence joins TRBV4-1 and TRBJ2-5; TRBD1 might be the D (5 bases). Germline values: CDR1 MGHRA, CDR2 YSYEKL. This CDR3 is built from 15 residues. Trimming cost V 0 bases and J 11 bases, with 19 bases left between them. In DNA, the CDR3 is TGCGCCAGCAGCCAAGACCCGCAGGGTGGAAATGAGCAGTACTTC. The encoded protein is CASSQDPQGGNEQYF.

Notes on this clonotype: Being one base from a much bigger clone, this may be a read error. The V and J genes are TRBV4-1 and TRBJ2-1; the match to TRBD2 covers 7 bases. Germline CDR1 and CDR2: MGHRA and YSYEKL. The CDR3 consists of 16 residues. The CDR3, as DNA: TGCGCCGGCAGCCAAGGCTTAGCGGGTTCCTACAATGAGCAGTTCTTC. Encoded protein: CAGSQGLAGSYNEQFF.

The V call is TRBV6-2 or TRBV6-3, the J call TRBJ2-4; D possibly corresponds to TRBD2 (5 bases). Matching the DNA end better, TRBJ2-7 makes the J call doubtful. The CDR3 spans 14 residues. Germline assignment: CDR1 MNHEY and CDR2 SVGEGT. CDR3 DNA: TGTGCCAGCTCCACCTGGGAGCGTAGCTACGAGCAGTACTTC. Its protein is CASSTWERSYEQYF.

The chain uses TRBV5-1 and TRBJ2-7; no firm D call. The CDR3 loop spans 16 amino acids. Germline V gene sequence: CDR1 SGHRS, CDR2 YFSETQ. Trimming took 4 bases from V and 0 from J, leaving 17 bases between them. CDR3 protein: CASSRNLVDSSYEQYF. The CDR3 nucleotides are TGCGCCAGCAGCCGAAACCTAGTGGATAGCTCCTACGAGCAGTACTTC.

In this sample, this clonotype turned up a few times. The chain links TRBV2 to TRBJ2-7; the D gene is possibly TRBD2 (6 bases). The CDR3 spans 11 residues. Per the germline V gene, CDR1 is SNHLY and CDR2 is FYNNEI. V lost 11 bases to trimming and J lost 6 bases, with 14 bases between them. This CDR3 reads CASAGWSEQYF. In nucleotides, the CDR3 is TGTGCCTCCGCGGGGTGGAGCGAGCAGTACTTC.